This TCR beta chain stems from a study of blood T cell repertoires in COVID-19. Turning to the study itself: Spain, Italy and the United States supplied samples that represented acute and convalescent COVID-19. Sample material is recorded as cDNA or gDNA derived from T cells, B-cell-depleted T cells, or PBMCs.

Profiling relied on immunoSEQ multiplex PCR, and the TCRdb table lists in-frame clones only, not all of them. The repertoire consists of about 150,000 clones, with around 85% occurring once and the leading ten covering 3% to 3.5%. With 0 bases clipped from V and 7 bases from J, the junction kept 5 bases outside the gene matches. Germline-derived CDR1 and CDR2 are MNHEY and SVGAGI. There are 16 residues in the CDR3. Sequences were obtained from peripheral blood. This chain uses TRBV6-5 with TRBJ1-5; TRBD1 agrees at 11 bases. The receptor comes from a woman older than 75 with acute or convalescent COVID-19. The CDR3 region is CASSYSGTGGGQPQHF. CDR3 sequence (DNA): TGTGCCAGCAGTTACTCGGGGACAGGGGGAGGGCAGCCCCAGCATTTT.